The 14 T cell receptor beta chains in this list originate from one sample, sequenced in a study of Ad26.COV2.S vaccination and SARS-CoV-2 variants. The treatment denotes: some 19 received Ad26.COV2.S at low or high dose, single or two shots; roughly 5 received placebo; per-sample allocation not given. The investigators took samples on day 63 after the first vaccine or placebo injection. Clones were read by immunoSEQ multiplex PCR, and TCRdb kept only the in-frame ones, dropping some. This sample has fewer than 500,000 clones, with 90% found just once. The sequencing used peripheral blood, collected in a trial of Ad26.COV2.S vaccine versus placebo. The receptor source for this set is a person between 18 and 59 years old who received the Ad26.COV2.S COVID-19 vaccine or a placebo.

This clone has just a few counts. Since a much larger clone is just one base distant, this may be a read error. This sequence joins TRBV28 and TRBJ2-7; D unclear. There are 11 residues in the CDR3. The V gene lost 3 bases and the J gene lost 0 bases, with 0 bases spanning the gap. From germline, CDR1 is MDHEN and CDR2 SYDVKM. CDR3 DNA: TGTGCCAGCAGTTTCTCCTACGAGCAGTACTTC. Amino acid sequence: CASSFSYEQYF.

This sequence joins TRBV14 and TRBJ2-7; 7 bases map to TRBD1. V lost 4 bases and J lost 3; bases outside the gene matches: 6. Germline loops: CDR1 SGHDN, CDR2 FVKESK. This CDR3 is 14 amino acids long. The CDR3 bases are TGTGCCAGCAGCCCTAGGGGGACAGACTACGAGCAGTACTTC. It specifies CASSPRGTDYEQYF. The whole variable domain, filled in from reference TRBV14 and TRBJ2-7, reads EAGVTQFPSHSVIEKGQTVTLRCDPISGHDNLYWYRRVMGKEIKFLLHFVKESKQDESGMPNNRFLAERTGGTYSTLKVQPAELEDSGVYFCASSPRGTDYEQYFGPGTRLTVT.

V is TRBV3-1 (or the pseudogene TRBV3-2) and J is TRBJ1-1, with D maybe TRBD1 (5 bases). Germline CDR1 reads LGHDT; CDR2 reads YNNKEL (reference sequence). The length of the CDR3 is 17 residues. Trimming took off 1 base at V and 5 bases at J, with 20 bases between the two ends. The CDR3 region has the DNA TGTGCCAGCAGCCAAGTGGTTGGAGGGGATGTTTGGACTGAAGCTTTCTTT. It specifies CASSQVVGGDVWTEAFF.

V and J are TRBV4-1 and TRBJ2-1; maybe TRBD2 (5 bases). From germline, CDR1 is MGHRA and CDR2 YSYEKL. V lost 4 bases to trimming and J lost 5 bases, with 15 bases between them. This CDR3 contains 15 residues. The DNA of the CDR3 is TGCGCCAGCAGCCTCCTCGCGCTAGCCCACAATGAGCAGTTCTTC. It is translated as CASSLLALAHNEQFF.

V usage is TRBV4-1 and J usage is TRBJ1-6; tentative D call: TRBD1 (6 bases). Trimming took off 0 bases at V and 10 bases at J, with 13 bases between the two ends. CDR1 MGHRA and CDR2 YSYEKL come from the germline V gene. This CDR3 has 15 amino acids. As DNA, the CDR3 is TGCGCCAGCAGCCAAGATCCGGGGGCGTTGTCACCCCTCCACTTT. Protein sequence: CASSQDPGALSPLHF.

The genes are TRBV4-1 and TRBJ2-7; D gene ambiguous. Germline V gene lookup returns CDR1 MGHRA and CDR2 YSYEKL. CDR3 length equals 14 residues. V was clipped by 0 bases and J by 4 bases, with 10 bases between them. The CDR3 spells CASSQDRSGYEQYF. The CDR3 nucleotides read TGCGCCAGCAGCCAAGATAGATCGGGTTACGAGCAGTACTTC.

This sequence joins TRBV27 and TRBJ1-5, with D hard to call. This CDR3 has 13 amino acids. Germline CDR1 is MNHEY and CDR2 is SMNVEV (reference sequence). Trimming cost V 6 bases and J 5 bases, with 11 bases left between them. The CDR3 region has the DNA TGTGCCAGCAGATCTGACACCTATCAGCCCCAGCATTTT. Amino acids: CASRSDTYQPQHF.

The chain employs TRBV6-1 and TRBJ1-4; tentative D call: TRBD1 (6 bases). The CDR3 consists of 14 residues. The V and J ends lost 1 base and 5 bases respectively, with 8 bases between them. CDR1 and CDR2 from the germline V gene are MNHNS and SASEGT. The CDR3 loop reads CASSEGTANEKLFF. The CDR3 bases are TGTGCCAGCAGTGAAGGGACAGCGAATGAAAAACTGTTTTTT.

The J gene is TRBJ2-4, the V gene TRBV2; TRBD2 matches at 7 bases. Trimming removed 8 bases from V and 5 bases from J; junction bases left unmatched: 3. Germline loops: CDR1 SNHLY, CDR2 FYNNEI. The CDR3 extends over 12 amino acids. The CDR3 spells CASGRVENIQYF. Written as DNA, the CDR3 is TGTGCCAGCGGGAGGGTCGAAAACATTCAGTACTTC.

The chain's CDR3 is CASRPRQALLVANYGYTF. DNA of the CDR3: TGTGCCAGCAGACCTCGACAGGCCCTTTTAGTCGCTAACTATGGCTACACCTTC. The J gene is TRBJ1-2, the V gene TRBV28; weak D call: TRBD1 (6 bases). The germline V gene has CDR1 MDHEN and CDR2 SYDVKM. The CDR3 totals 18 residues. The V end lost 6 bases, the J end lost 0 bases, and 23 bases lay between the germline ends.

This chain joins TRBV2 and TRBJ2-7, with D perhaps TRBD1 or TRBD2 (5 bases each). The CDR3 spans 14 residues. Germline CDR1 reads SNHLY; CDR2 reads FYNNEI. V lost 0 bases and J lost 12, with 18 bases in between. CDR3 sequence: CASSEASGFAQGYF. In DNA, the CDR3 is TGTGCCAGCAGTGAAGCGTCGGGATTCGCCCAGGGGTACTTC.

CDR3: CAISPGQGDSGANVLTF. As DNA, the CDR3 is TGTGCCATCTCCCCGGGACAGGGGGATTCTGGGGCCAACGTCCTGACTTTC. The rearrangement joins TRBV10-3 to TRBJ2-6, with 11 positions matching TRBD1. With V trimmed by 8 bases and J by 1 base, 7 bases remained unmatched. Per germline, CDR1 ENHRY and CDR2 SYGVKD. This CDR3 comprises 17 residues.

This sequence joins TRBV19 and TRBJ2-2; TRBD2 might be the D (6 bases). Germline loops: CDR1 LNHDA, CDR2 SQIVND (reference sequence). Trimming removed 1 base from V and 6 bases from J, with 9 bases in between. The CDR3 has 14 residues. The CDR3: CASSIVGLPGELFF. The CDR3 DNA reads TGTGCCAGTAGTATAGTCGGACTACCCGGGGAGCTGTTTTTT.

CDR3 DNA: TGTGCCAGTCGGCAGGGCGCTGGAAACACCATATATTTT. It translates to CASRQGAGNTIYF. The gene calls are TRBV19 and TRBJ1-3; D might be TRBD1 (5 bases). Per the germline V gene, CDR1 is LNHDA and CDR2 is SQIVND (reference sequence). The CDR3 contains 13 residues. V was shortened by 8 bases and J by 2 bases, with 10 bases between the two germline ends.